The 4 T cell receptor beta chains below come from one sample, sequenced in a study of T cells in Graves' hyperthyroidism and ophthalmopathy. Amplification of TCR beta CDR3 regions was performed using RNA transcripts as template. Initially, a first-round RT-PCR of the TCR CDR3 employed the HTBI primer set. One entry per CDR3 protein, called by TCRdb with MiXCR from the multiplex PCR reads. The repertoire consists of about 400,000 distinct CDR3 sequences, with over 12% occurring once and the leading ten covering 28%. The sample consisted of blood. These receptors were obtained from a man in his fifties with Graves' ophthalmopathy.

This clonotype has at least ten counts. The chain recombines TRBV7-9 with TRBJ2-7, with unresolved D. Trimming cost V 1 base and J 4 bases, with 5 bases left between them. The CDR3 consists of 12 residues. Germline V gives CDR1 SEHNR, CDR2 FQNEAQ (reference sequence). CDR3 in amino acids: CASSLEFYEQYF. The CDR3 bases are TGTGCCAGCAGCTTAGAATTTTACGAGCAGTACTTC.

This clonotype occurred many times. V and J are TRBV11-1 and TRBJ1-2; D gene uncertain. The CDR3 loop spans 9 amino acids. V lost 10 bases and J lost 7, with 7 bases in between. Looked up from germline, CDR1 is SGHAT and CDR2 is FQDESV (reference sequence). Here the CDR3 DNA reads TGTGCCATATACCGTGGCTACACCTTC. Translation: CAIYRGYTF.

The V and J genes are TRBV29-1 and TRBJ2-7; 9 positions agree with TRBD2. With 0 bases clipped from V and 4 bases from J, the junction kept 10 bases outside the gene matches. This CDR3 is built from 16 residues. Per germline, CDR1 SQVTM and CDR2 ANQGSEA. The CDR3 region is CSVEDPREGSMYEQYF. CDR3 in DNA: TGCAGCGTTGAAGATCCGCGGGAGGGGAGTATGTACGAGCAGTACTTC.

This clonotype occurred a few times. The rearrangement joins TRBV15 to TRBJ2-3; D might be TRBD2 (5 bases). Per germline, CDR1 LNHNV and CDR2 YYDKDF (reference sequence). The CDR3 contains 15 residues. V lost 6 bases, J lost 0 bases, and 13 bases lay in between. The CDR3 spells CATRYSGGSTDTQYF. The CDR3 nucleotides are TGTGCCACCAGGTACAGCGGAGGAAGCACAGATACGCAGTATTTT.